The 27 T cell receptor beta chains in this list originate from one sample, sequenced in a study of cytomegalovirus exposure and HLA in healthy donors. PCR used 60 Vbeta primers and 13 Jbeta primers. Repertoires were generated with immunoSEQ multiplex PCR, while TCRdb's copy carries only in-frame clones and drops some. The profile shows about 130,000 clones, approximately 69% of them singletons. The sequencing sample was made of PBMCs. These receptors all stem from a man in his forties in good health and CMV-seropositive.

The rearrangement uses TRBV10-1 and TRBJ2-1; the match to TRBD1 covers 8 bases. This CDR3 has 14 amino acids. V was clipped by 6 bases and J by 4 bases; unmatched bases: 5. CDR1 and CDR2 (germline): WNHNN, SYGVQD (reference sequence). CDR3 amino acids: CASSRQGRYNEQFF. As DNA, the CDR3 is TGCGCCAGCAGCAGACAGGGGAGGTACAATGAGCAGTTCTTC.

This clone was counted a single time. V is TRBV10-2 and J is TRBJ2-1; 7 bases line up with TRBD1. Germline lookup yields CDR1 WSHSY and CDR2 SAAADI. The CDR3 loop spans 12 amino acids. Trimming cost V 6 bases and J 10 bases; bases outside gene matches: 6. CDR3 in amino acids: CASSTGVGEQFF. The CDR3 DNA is TGCGCCAGCAGCACAGGGGTAGGAGAGCAGTTCTTC.

CDR3 sequence: CASSQVRPETGKNIQYF. The CDR3 DNA is TGCGCCAGCAGCCAAGTAAGACCTGAGACCGGGAAGAACATTCAGTACTTC. The chain carries TRBV4-1 and TRBJ2-4; tentatively, D is TRBD2 (5 bases). Trimming cost V 1 base and J 7 bases, with 20 bases left between them. CDR3 length: 17 residues. Germline V lookup: CDR1 MGHRA, CDR2 YSYEKL.

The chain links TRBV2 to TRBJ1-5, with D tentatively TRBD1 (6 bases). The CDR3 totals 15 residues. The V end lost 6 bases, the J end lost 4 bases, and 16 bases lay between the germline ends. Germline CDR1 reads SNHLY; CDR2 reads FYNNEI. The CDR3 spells CASRGTPGSNQPQHF. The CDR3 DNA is TGTGCCAGCAGGGGGACACCGGGGTCGAATCAGCCCCAGCATTTT.

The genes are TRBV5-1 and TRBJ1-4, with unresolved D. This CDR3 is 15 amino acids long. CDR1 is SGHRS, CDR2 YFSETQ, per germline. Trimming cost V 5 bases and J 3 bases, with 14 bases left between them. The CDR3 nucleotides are TGCGCCAGCAGTAAGGACTTCATGGCTAATGAAAAACTGTTTTTT. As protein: CASSKDFMANEKLFF.

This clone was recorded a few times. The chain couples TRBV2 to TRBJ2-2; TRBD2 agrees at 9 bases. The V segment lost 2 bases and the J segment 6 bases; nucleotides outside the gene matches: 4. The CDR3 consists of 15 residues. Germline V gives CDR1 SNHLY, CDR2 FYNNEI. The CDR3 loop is CASSEFGGGAGELFF. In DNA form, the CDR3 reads TGTGCCAGCAGTGAATTTGGCGGGGGGGCCGGGGAGCTGTTTTTT.

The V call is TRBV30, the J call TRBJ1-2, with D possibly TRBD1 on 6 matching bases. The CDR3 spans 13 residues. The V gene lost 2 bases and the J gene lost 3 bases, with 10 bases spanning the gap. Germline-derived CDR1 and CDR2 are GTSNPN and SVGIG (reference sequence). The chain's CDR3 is CAWSNNRDYGYTF. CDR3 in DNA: TGTGCCTGGAGTAACAACAGGGACTATGGCTACACCTTC.

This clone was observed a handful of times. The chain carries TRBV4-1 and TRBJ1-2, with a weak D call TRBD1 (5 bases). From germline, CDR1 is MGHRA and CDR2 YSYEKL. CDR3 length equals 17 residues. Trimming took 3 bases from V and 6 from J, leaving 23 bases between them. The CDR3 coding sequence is TGCGCCAGCAGCCAGGAGGGGACCGGGGTACGGGGGGATGGCTACACCTTC. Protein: CASSQEGTGVRGDGYTF.

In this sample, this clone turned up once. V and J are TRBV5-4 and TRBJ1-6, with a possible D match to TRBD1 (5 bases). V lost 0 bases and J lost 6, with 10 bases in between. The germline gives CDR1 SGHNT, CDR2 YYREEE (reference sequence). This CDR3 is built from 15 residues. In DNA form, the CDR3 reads TGTGCCAGCAGCTTGGCGGGGGGGGGTAATTCACCCCTCCACTTT. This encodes CASSLAGGGNSPLHF.

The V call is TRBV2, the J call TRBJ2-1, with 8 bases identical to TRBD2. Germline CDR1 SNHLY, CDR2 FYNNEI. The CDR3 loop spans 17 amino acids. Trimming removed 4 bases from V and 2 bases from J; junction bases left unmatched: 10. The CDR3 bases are TGTGCCAGCAGTGGGACGGAAGCGGGAGCTACCTACAATGAGCAGTTCTTC. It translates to CASSGTEAGATYNEQFF.

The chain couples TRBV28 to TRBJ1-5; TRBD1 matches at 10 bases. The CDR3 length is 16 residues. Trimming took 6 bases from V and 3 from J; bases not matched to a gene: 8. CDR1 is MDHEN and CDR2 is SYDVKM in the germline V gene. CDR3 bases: TGTGCCAGCAGAAGTATAGGGACAGGGGACAATCAGCCCCAGCATTTT. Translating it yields CASRSIGTGDNQPQHF.

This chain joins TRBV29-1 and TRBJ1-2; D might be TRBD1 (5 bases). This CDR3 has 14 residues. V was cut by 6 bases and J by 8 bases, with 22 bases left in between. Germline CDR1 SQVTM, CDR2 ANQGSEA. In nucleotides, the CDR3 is TGCAGCGTCGATATACAGGTCCCCAACTCGGGCTACACCTTC. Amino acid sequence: CSVDIQVPNSGYTF. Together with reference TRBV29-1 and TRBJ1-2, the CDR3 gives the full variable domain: SAVISQKPSRDICQRGTSLTIQCQVDSQVTMMFWYRQQPGQSLTLIATANQGSEATYESGFVIDKFPISRPNLTFSTLTVSNMSPEDSSIYLCSVDIQVPNSGYTFGSGTRLTVV.

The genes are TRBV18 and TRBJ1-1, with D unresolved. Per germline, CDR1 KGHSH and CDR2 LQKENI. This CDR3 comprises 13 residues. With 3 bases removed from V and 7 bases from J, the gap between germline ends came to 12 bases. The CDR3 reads CASSPPWGGEAFF. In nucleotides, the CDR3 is TGTGCCAGCTCACCTCCCTGGGGAGGTGAAGCTTTCTTT.

In DNA, the CDR3 is TGTGCCAGCAGCTTTTCCCCGAGCTCCTATAATTCACCCCTCCACTTT. Residues: CASSFSPSSYNSPLHF. J is TRBJ1-6 and V is TRBV7-9; D not certain. Germline lookup yields CDR1 SEHNR and CDR2 FQNEAQ (reference sequence). V lost 3 bases, J lost 0 bases, and 9 bases lay in between. The CDR3 is 16 amino acids.

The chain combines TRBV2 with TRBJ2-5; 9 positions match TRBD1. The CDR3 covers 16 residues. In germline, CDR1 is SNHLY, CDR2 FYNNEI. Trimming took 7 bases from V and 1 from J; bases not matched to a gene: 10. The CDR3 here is CASTNDRGWLQETQYF. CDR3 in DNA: TGTGCCAGCACTAACGACAGGGGGTGGCTCCAAGAGACCCAGTACTTC.

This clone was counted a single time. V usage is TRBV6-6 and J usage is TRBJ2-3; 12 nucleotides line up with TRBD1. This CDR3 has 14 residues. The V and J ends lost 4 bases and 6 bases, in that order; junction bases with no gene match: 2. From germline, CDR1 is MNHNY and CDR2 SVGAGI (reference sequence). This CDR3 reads CASSLGQGADTQYF. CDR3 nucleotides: TGTGCCAGCAGTTTGGGACAGGGGGCTGATACGCAGTATTTT.

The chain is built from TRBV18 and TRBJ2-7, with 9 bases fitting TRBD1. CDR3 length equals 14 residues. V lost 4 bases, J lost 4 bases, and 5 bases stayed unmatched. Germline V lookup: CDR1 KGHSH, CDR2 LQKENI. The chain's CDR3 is CASSRAQGAYEQYF. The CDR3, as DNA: TGTGCCAGCTCACGTGCACAGGGGGCATACGAGCAGTACTTC.

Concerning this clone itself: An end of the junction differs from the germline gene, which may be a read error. CDR3 sequence (DNA): TGTACCAGCAGCCAAGATAACGGCGGGGCAGAGACCCAGTACTTC. This gives the protein CTSSQDNGGAETQYF. The rearrangement joins TRBV4-2 to TRBJ2-5; D may be TRBD2 (6 bases). Germline lookup yields CDR1 LGHNA and CDR2 YNFKEQ. The CDR3 consists of 15 residues.

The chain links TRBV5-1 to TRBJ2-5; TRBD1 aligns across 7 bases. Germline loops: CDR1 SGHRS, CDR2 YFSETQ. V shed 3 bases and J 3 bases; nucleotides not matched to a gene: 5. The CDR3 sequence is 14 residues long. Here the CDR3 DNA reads TGCGCCAGCAGCTCACCTGGGACAGAAGAGACCCAGTACTTC. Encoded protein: CASSSPGTEETQYF.

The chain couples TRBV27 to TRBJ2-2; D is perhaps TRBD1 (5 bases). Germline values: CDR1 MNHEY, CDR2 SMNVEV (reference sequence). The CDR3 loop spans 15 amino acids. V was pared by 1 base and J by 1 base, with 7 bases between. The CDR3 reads CASSLLGVNTGELFF. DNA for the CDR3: TGTGCCAGCAGTTTATTAGGGGTGAACACCGGGGAGCTGTTTTTT.

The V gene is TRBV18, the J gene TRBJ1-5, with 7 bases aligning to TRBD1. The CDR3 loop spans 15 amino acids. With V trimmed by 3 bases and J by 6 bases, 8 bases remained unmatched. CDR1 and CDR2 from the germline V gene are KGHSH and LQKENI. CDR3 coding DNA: TGTGCCAGCTCACCGACAAGACAGGGTAGTCAGCCCCAGCATTTT. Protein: CASSPTRQGSQPQHF. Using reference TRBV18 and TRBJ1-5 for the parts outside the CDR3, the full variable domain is NAGVMQNPRHLVRRRGQEARLRCSPMKGHSHVYWYRQLPEEGLKFMVYLQKENIIDESGMPKERFSAEFPKEGPSILRIQQVVRGDSAAYFCASSPTRQGSQPQHFGDGTRLSIL.

The DNA of the CDR3 is TGTGCCTGGAGTGTAGGGGGGGGAGCTTTCTTT. It encodes CAWSVGGGAFF. The J gene is TRBJ1-1, the V gene TRBV30; a possible D gene is TRBD1 (6 bases). This CDR3 has 11 amino acids. Trimming removed 0 bases at V and 10 bases at J, with 9 bases between. Germline values: CDR1 GTSNPN, CDR2 SVGIG (reference sequence).

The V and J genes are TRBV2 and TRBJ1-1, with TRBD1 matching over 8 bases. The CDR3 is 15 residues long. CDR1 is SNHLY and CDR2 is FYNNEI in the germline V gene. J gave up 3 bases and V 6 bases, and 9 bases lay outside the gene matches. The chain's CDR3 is CASSGGTGIDTEAFF. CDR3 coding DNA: TGTGCCAGCAGCGGCGGGACAGGTATCGACACTGAAGCTTTCTTT.

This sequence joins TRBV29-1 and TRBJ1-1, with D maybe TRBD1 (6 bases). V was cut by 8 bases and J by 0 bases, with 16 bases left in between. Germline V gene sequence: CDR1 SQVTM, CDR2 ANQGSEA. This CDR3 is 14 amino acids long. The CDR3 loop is CSTSGAGMNTEAFF. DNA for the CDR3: TGCAGCACCTCAGGGGCAGGGATGAACACTGAAGCTTTCTTT.

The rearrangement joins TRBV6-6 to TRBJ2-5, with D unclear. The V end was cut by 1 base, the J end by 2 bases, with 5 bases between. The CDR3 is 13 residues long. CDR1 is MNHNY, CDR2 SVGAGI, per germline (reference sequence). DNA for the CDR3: TGTGCCAGCAGTTACTTTTATCAAGAGACCCAGTACTTC. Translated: CASSYFYQETQYF.

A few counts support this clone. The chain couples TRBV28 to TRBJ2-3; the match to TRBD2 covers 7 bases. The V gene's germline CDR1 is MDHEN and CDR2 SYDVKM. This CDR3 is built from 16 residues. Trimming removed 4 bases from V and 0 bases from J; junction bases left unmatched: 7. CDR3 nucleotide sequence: TGTGCCAGCAGTTCACCAAGACTAGCTAGCACAGATACGCAGTATTTT. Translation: CASSSPRLASTDTQYF.

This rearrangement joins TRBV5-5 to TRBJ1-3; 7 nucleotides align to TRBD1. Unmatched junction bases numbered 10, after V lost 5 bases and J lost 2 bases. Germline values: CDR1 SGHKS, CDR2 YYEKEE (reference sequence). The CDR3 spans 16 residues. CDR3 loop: CASRSTRGVAGNTIYF. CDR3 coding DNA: TGTGCCAGCAGGTCGACCAGGGGGGTCGCTGGAAACACCATATATTTT.